This T cell receptor (beta chain) comes out of a study of blood T cell repertoires in COVID-19. The overall study: From T cells, B-cell-depleted T cells, or PBMCs came the material, which was cDNA or gDNA.

This CDR3 is 13 amino acids long. CDR1 is SQVTM and CDR2 is ANQGSEA in the germline V gene. With V trimmed by 2 bases and J by 6 bases, 2 bases remained unmatched. Seattle participants joined during active infection and were tracked over time. The table came from immunoSEQ multiplex PCR; TCRdb's copy has only in-frame clones and leaves some out. The repertoire holds roughly 120,000 clones, around 76% seen once, with about 5.5% in the top ten. Material for sequencing was peripheral blood. The chain has TRBV29-1 and TRBJ1-4, with 8 bases fitting TRBD1. The TCR originated in a man aged 80 or over with COVID-19, enrolled during active disease. The CDR3 loop is CSVETGGDEKLFF. The CDR3 bases are TGCAGCGTTGAAACAGGGGGAGATGAAAAACTGTTTTTT.